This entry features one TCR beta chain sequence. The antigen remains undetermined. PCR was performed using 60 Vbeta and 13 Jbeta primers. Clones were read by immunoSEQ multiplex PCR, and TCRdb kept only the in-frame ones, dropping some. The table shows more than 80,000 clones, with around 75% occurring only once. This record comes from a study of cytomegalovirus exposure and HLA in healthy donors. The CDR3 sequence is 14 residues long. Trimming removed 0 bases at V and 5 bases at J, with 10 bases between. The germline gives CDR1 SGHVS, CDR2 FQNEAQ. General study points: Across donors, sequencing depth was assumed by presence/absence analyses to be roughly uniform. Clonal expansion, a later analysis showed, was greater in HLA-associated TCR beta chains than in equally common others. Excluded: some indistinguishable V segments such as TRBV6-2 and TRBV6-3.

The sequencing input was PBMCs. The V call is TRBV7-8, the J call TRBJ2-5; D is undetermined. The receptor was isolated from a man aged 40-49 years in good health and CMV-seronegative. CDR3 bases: TGTGCCAGCAGCTTAGCGCCCAAAGAGGAGACCCAGTACTTC. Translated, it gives CASSLAPKEETQYF. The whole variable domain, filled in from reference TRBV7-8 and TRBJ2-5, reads GAGVSQSPRYKVAKRGQDVALRCDPISGHVSLFWYQQALGQGPEFLTYFQNEAQLDKSGLPSDRFFAERPEGSVSTLKIQRTQQEDSAVYLCASSLAPKEETQYFGPGTRLLVL.